The 22 T cell receptor beta chains in this list originate from one sample, sequenced in a study of cytomegalovirus exposure and HLA in healthy donors. Profiling relied on immunoSEQ multiplex PCR, and the TCRdb table lists in-frame clones only, not all of them. The table has about 220,000 clones, approximately 88% seen once. Input material: PBMCs. The receptor source for this set is a woman under 40 in good health and CMV-seropositive.

The rearrangement uses TRBV28 and TRBJ1-1, with a possible D match to TRBD1 (5 bases). V was clipped by 3 bases and J by 2 bases, with 10 bases between them. This CDR3 contains 14 residues. Germline V gene sequence: CDR1 MDHEN, CDR2 SYDVKM. DNA for the CDR3: TGTGCCAGCAGTTTTCTTCAGGGAAACACTGAAGCTTTCTTT. This translates into CASSFLQGNTEAFF.

This chain connects TRBV2 to TRBJ1-3; no clear D gene. The V end lost 6 bases, the J end lost 0 bases, and 9 bases lay between the germline ends. The germline V gene has CDR1 SNHLY and CDR2 FYNNEI. This CDR3 region has 14 residues. In nucleotides, the CDR3 is TGTGCCAGCAGATTGGAAAACTCTGGAAACACCATATATTTT. Translated: CASRLENSGNTIYF.

The CDR3 loop is CATSRLGTSGRNEQFF. The DNA of the CDR3 is TGTGCCACCAGCAGGCTCGGGACTAGCGGGAGGAATGAGCAGTTCTTC. The chain combines TRBV15 with TRBJ2-1, with TRBD2 identical over 15 bases. The trim removed 3 bases at V and 7 bases at J, leaving 4 bases unmatched. Germline V gene lookup returns CDR1 LNHNV and CDR2 YYDKDF (reference sequence). This CDR3 has 16 residues.

This rearrangement joins TRBV9 to TRBJ2-7; maybe TRBD1 (7 bases). The germline gives CDR1 SGDLS, CDR2 YYNGEE. V lost 3 bases and J lost 3, with 16 bases in between. The CDR3 contains 15 residues. The CDR3, as DNA: TGTGCCAGCAGCGGCAGGGGGGACCGGGGCTACGAGCAGTACTTC. As protein: CASSGRGDRGYEQYF.

This clone occurred once. The rearrangement links TRBV27 to TRBJ1-2; D ambiguous. The germline gives CDR1 MNHEY, CDR2 SMNVEV (reference sequence). The CDR3 totals 13 residues. V dropped 0 bases and J dropped 8 bases, with 10 bases sitting between them. This CDR3 reads CASSLSTVGGYTF. CDR3 bases: TGTGCCAGCAGTTTATCTACAGTGGGGGGCTACACCTTC.

The chain joins TRBV27 to TRBJ2-1; D perhaps matches TRBD2 (6 bases). The V end lost 8 bases, the J end lost 0 bases, and 8 bases lay between the germline ends. Germline V CDR1 and CDR2: MNHEY, SMNVEV (reference sequence). This CDR3 has 13 residues. The chain's CDR3 is CASGGSSYNEQFF. CDR3 sequence (DNA): TGTGCCAGCGGAGGGAGCTCCTACAATGAGCAGTTCTTC.

The chain carries TRBV2 and TRBJ2-7, with 9 nucleotides matching TRBD1. The ends lost 7 bases at V and 2 bases at J; junction bases unmatched: 3. Germline CDR1 and CDR2: SNHLY and FYNNEI. The CDR3 length is 13 residues. The CDR3: CASMRTGAYEQYF. The DNA of the CDR3 is TGTGCCAGCATGCGGACAGGGGCCTACGAGCAGTACTTC.

This clone was picked up a small number of times. The rearrangement links TRBV27 to TRBJ1-2; D possibly corresponds to TRBD1 (5 bases). The V end lost 2 bases, the J end lost 6 bases, and 10 bases lay between the germline ends. This CDR3 spans 13 amino acids. In germline, CDR1 is MNHEY, CDR2 SMNVEV (reference sequence). CDR3 DNA sequence: TGTGCCAGCAGTTTAAGAGGGGTTGATGGCTACACCTTC. Amino acids: CASSLRGVDGYTF.

This chain uses TRBV5-1 with TRBJ2-3; a weak D match, TRBD1 (7 bases). Per the germline V gene, CDR1 is SGHRS and CDR2 is YFSETQ. V dropped 4 bases and J dropped 0 bases, with 12 bases sitting between them. CDR3 length: 15 residues. The DNA for the CDR3 is TGCGCCAGCAGCCCAGGGGGGTTTAGCACAGATACGCAGTATTTT. Its translation: CASSPGGFSTDTQYF.

V gene TRBV6-5 combines with J gene TRBJ1-5, with 10 bases lining up with TRBD1. Germline V CDR1 and CDR2: MNHEY, SVGAGI. This CDR3 has 15 residues. V dropped 7 bases and J dropped 7; count of bases not matched to a gene: 10. This CDR3 reads CASKGGQGIGQPQHF. Written as DNA, the CDR3 is TGTGCCAGCAAGGGGGGACAGGGGATAGGACAGCCCCAGCATTTT.

The chain links TRBV27 to TRBJ2-7, with D possibly matching TRBD2 (6 bases). Trimming shortened V by 5 bases and J by 3 bases, and 17 bases separated the two germline ends. Germline assignment: CDR1 MNHEY and CDR2 SMNVEV (reference sequence). The CDR3 covers 15 residues. CDR3 region: CASSPRVADFYEQYF. For the CDR3, the DNA is TGTGCCAGCAGTCCCCGGGTAGCGGATTTCTACGAGCAGTACTTC.

The chain joins TRBV29-1 to TRBJ1-2; weak D call: TRBD1 (5 bases). This CDR3 comprises 12 residues. Per the germline V gene, CDR1 is SQVTM and CDR2 is ANQGSEA. Trimming left V 6 bases short and J 4 bases short, with 12 bases between. CDR3 coding DNA: TGCAGCGTGGGACGGACTTTCTATGGCTACACCTTC. Encoded protein: CSVGRTFYGYTF.

The V call is TRBV4-2, the J call TRBJ2-1; D uncertain. The CDR3 sequence is 18 residues long. Trimming shortened V by 0 bases and J by 2 bases, and 17 bases separated the two germline ends. Germline CDR1 LGHNA, CDR2 YNFKEQ. The CDR3: CASSQEVSLLGTYNEQFF. The DNA of the CDR3 is TGTGCCAGCAGCCAAGAGGTCAGCCTTTTGGGAACCTACAATGAGCAGTTCTTC.

The genes are TRBV2 and TRBJ2-5; 12 bases line up with TRBD2. This CDR3 region has 14 residues. The germline CDR1 and CDR2 sequences are SNHLY and FYNNEI. With V trimmed by 6 bases and J by 4 bases, 3 bases remained unmatched. As DNA, the CDR3 is TGTGCCAGCAGGACTAGCGGGAGCCGAGAGACCCAGTACTTC. It translates to CASRTSGSRETQYF.

This CDR3 is CASSLYRDHQNIQYF. CDR3 nucleotides: TGTGCCAGCAGCTTATATCGGGACCACCAAAACATTCAGTACTTC. The V call is TRBV7-9, the J call TRBJ2-4, with D perhaps matching TRBD1 or TRBD2 (5 bases each). The CDR3 contains 15 residues. Trimming pared 2 bases from V and 5 bases from J, leaving 13 bases between. From germline, CDR1 is SEHNR and CDR2 FQNEAQ (reference sequence).

This rearrangement joins TRBV9 to TRBJ2-7; 7 bases are shared with TRBD1. Trimming at V came to 0 bases and at J to 4 bases, leaving 4 bases not matched to a gene. This CDR3 is built from 14 residues. Germline V lookup: CDR1 SGDLS, CDR2 YYNGEE. The CDR3 reads CASSVDRGAYEQYF. The DNA of the CDR3 is TGTGCCAGCAGCGTAGACAGGGGTGCTTACGAGCAGTACTTC.

The chain employs TRBV11-2 and TRBJ2-5; the D gene is possibly TRBD2 (9 bases). Deletions cut 5 bases from V and 4 bases from J, with 17 bases between. This CDR3 is built from 15 residues. CDR1 and CDR2 (germline): SGHAT, FQNNGV. CDR3 region: CASSLPSGTGETQYF. For the CDR3, the DNA is TGTGCCAGCAGCCTGCCTAGCGGGACAGGAGAGACCCAGTACTTC.

This clone was picked up a small number of times. The chain employs TRBV2 and TRBJ1-2; D remains ambiguous. The CDR3 extends over 13 amino acids. The V end was cut by 2 bases, the J end by 8 bases, with 12 bases between. CDR1 SNHLY and CDR2 FYNNEI come from the germline V gene. The CDR3 protein is CASSERAAKGYTF. The CDR3 DNA reads as TGTGCCAGCAGTGAAAGGGCTGCAAAGGGCTACACCTTC.

J is TRBJ2-5 and V is TRBV10-3; possible D gene TRBD2, 5 bases. Germline CDR1 reads ENHRY; CDR2 reads SYGVKD. CDR3 length equals 14 residues. The V end was cut by 2 bases, the J end by 2 bases, with 9 bases between. The CDR3 here is CAISEPQRQETQYF. Written as DNA, the CDR3 is TGTGCCATCAGTGAGCCACAGCGGCAAGAGACCCAGTACTTC.

V is TRBV6-5 and J is TRBJ2-7; a weak D match, TRBD2 (5 bases). The CDR3 loop spans 10 amino acids. Trimming removed 10 bases from V and 5 bases from J, with 9 bases in between. The germline gives CDR1 MNHEY, CDR2 SVGAGI. The CDR3 sequence: CATERDEQYF. In nucleotides, the CDR3 is TGTGCCACGGAGAGGGACGAGCAGTACTTC.

This chain links TRBV15 with TRBJ2-2; tentatively, D is TRBD2 (6 bases). V shed 8 bases and J shed 5 bases, with 15 bases lying between them. CDR3 length: 14 residues. Per germline, CDR1 LNHNV and CDR2 YYDKDF (reference sequence). In DNA, the CDR3 is TGTGCCACCCGACTAGAGAGTGGTACCGGGGAGCTGTTTTTT. Encoded protein: CATRLESGTGELFF.

The chain employs TRBV5-1 and TRBJ1-5; 7 bases map to TRBD1. Unmatched junction bases numbered 7, after V lost 0 bases and J lost 10 bases. The germline CDR1 and CDR2 sequences are SGHRS and YFSETQ. The CDR3 is 14 residues long. The CDR3 sequence is CASSLDVRGYPQHF. The CDR3 DNA reads TGCGCCAGCAGCTTGGACGTCAGGGGGTATCCCCAGCATTTT.